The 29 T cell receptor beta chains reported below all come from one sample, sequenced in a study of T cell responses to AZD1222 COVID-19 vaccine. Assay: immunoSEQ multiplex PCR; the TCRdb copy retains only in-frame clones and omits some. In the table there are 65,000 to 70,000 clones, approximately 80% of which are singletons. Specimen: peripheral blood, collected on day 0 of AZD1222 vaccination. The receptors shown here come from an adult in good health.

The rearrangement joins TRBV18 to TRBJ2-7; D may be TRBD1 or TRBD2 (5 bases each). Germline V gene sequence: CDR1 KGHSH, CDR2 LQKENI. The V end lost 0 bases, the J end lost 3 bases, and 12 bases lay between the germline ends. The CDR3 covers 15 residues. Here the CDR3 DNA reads TGTGCCAGCTCACCACCGGGTCAGGGAGACTACGAGCAGTACTTC. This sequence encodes CASSPPGQGDYEQYF.

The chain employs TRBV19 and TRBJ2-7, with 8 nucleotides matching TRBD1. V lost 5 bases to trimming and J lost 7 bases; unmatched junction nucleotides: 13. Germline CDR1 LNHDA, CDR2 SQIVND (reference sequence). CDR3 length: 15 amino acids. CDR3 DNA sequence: TGTGCCAGTAGTCCTTATGGCCAGGGGGCTCTAGAGCAGTACTTC. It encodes CASSPYGQGALEQYF.

CDR3 protein: CASSYSPRSSYEQYF. The CDR3 nucleotides are TGTGCCAGCAGTTACTCGCCGAGGAGCTCCTACGAGCAGTACTTC. This chain joins TRBV6-5 and TRBJ2-7, with D unclear. CDR3 length: 15 residues. Germline-derived CDR1 and CDR2 are MNHEY and SVGAGI. Trimming removed 0 bases from V and 0 bases from J, with 9 bases in between.

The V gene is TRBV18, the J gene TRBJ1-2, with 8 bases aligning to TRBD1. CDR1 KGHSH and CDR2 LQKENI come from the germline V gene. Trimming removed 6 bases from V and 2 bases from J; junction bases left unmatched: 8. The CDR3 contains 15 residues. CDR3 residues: CASSPAGGQNYGYTF. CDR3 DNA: TGTGCCAGCTCTCCTGCAGGGGGCCAGAACTATGGCTACACCTTC.

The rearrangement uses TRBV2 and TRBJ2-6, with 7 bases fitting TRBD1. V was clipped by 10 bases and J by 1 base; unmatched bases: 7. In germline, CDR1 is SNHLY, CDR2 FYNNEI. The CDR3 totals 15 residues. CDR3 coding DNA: TGTGCCACGGAATCGGACAGGTCTGGGGCCAACGTCCTGACTTTC. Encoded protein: CATESDRSGANVLTF.

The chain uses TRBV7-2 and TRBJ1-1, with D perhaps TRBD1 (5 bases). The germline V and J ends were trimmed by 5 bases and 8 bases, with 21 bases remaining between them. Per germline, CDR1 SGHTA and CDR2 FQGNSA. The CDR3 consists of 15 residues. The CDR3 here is CASSRSSGAAGEAFF. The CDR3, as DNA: TGTGCCAGCAGCCGCTCTTCTGGGGCGGCAGGGGAAGCTTTCTTT.

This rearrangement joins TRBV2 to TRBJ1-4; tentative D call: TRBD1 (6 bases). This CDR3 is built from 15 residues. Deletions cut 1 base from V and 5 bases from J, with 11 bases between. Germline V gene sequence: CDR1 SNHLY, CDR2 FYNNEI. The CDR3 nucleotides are TGTGCCAGCAGTGAAGGGGGACACGTAAATGAAAAACTGTTTTTT. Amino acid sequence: CASSEGGHVNEKLFF.

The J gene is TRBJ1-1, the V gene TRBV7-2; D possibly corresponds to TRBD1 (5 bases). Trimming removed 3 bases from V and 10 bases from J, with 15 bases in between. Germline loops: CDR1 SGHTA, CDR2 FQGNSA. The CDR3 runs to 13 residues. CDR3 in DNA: TGTGCCAGCAGCTTTGGAACAGGACCGGGAGCTTTCTTT. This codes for CASSFGTGPGAFF. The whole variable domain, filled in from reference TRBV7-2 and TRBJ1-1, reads GAGVSQSPSNKVTEKGKDVELRCDPISGHTALYWYRQSLGQGLEFLIYFQGNSAPDKSGLPSDRFSAERTGGSVSTLTIQRTQQEDSAVYLCASSFGTGPGAFFGQGTRLTVV.

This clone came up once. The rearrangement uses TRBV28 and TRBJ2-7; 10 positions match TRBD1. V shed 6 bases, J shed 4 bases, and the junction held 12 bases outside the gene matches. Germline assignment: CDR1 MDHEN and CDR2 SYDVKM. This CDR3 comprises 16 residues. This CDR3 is CASSLPMGQGSYEQYF. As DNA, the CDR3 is TGTGCCAGCAGCCTCCCTATGGGACAGGGGTCTTACGAGCAGTACTTC.

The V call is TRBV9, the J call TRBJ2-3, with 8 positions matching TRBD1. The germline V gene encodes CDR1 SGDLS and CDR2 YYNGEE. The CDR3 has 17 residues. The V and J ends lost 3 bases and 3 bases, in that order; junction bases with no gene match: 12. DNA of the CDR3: TGTGCCAGCAGCGGAAAACCGACAGGGGCAGCGACAGATACGCAGTATTTT. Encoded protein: CASSGKPTGAATDTQYF. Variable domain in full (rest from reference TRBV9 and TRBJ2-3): DSGVTQTPKHLITATGQRVTLRCSPRSGDLSVYWYQQSLDQGLQFLIQYYNGEERAKGNILERFSAQQFPDLHSELNLSSLELGDSALYFCASSGKPTGAATDTQYFGPGTRLTVL.

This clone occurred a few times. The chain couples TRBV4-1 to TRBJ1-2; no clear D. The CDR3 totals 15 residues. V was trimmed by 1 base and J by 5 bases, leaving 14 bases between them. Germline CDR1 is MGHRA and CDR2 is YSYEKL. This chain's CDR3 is CASSQALGGKYGYTF. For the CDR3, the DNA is TGCGCCAGCAGCCAAGCGCTGGGAGGAAAATATGGCTACACCTTC.

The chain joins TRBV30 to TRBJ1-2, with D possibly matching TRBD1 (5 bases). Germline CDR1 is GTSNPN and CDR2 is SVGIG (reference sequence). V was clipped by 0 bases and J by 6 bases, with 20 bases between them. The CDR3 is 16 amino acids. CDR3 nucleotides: TGTGCCTGGAGTGTACTGGGGACTCCGGGCCTTAATGGCTACACCTTC. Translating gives CAWSVLGTPGLNGYTF.

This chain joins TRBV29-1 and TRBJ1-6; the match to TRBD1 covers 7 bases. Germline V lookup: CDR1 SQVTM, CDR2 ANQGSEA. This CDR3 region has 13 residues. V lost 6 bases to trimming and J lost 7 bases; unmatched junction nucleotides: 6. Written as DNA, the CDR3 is TGCAGCGTGGGACAGAACCAGAATTCACCCCTCCACTTT. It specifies CSVGQNQNSPLHF.

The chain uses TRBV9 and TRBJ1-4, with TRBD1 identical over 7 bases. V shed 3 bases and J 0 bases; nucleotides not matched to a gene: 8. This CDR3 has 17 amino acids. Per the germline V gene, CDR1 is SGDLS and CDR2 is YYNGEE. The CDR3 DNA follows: TGTGCCAGCAGCGCCGGGACAGCCTCCCCAACTAATGAAAAACTGTTTTTT. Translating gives CASSAGTASPTNEKLFF.

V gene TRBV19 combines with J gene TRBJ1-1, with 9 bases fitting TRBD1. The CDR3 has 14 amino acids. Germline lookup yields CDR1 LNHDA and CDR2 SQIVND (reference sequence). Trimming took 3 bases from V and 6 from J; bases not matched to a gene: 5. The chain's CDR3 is CASSIYRGQAEAFF. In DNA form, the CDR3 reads TGTGCCAGTAGTATCTACAGGGGGCAGGCTGAAGCTTTCTTT.

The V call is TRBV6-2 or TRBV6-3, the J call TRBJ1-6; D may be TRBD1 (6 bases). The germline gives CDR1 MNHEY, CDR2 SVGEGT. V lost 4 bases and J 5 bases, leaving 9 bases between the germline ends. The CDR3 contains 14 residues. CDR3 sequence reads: CASSSGHNNSPLHF. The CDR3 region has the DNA TGTGCCAGCAGTTCGGGACACAATAATTCACCCCTCCACTTT.

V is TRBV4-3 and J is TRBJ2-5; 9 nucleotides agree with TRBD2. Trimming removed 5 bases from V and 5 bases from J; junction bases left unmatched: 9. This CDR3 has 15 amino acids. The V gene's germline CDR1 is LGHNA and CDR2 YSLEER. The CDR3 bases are TGCGCCAGCAGCGAGGACAGCGGGGGGTCGGAGACCCAGTACTTC. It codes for CASSEDSGGSETQYF.

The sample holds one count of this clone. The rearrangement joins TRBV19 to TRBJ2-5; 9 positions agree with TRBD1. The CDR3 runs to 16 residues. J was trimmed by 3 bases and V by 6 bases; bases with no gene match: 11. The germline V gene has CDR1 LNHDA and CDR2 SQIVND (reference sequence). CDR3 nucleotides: TGTGCCAGTAGCGCTAACCCGGGACAGGGCAAAGAGACCCAGTACTTC. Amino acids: CASSANPGQGKETQYF. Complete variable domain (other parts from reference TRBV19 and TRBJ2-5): DGGITQSPKYLFRKEGQNVTLSCEQNLNHDAMYWYRQDPGQGLRLIYYSQIVNDFQKGDIAEGYSVSREKKESFPLTVTSAQKNPTAFYLCASSANPGQGKETQYFGPGTRLLVL.

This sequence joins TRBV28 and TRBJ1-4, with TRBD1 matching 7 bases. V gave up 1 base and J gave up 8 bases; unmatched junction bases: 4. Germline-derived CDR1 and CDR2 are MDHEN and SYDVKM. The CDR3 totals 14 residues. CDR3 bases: TGTGCCAGCAGTTTATTTGCCAGGGGGGAAAAACTGTTTTTT. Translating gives CASSLFARGEKLFF.

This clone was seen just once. CDR3 coding DNA: TGTGCCTGGAGTATGTCCGGGACAGCGGGAAGGGAGACCCAGTACTTC. It yields the protein CAWSMSGTAGRETQYF. This chain uses TRBV30 with TRBJ2-5; the D call may be TRBD1 or TRBD2 (7 bases each). Germline values: CDR1 GTSNPN, CDR2 SVGIG (reference sequence). Trimming shortened V by 2 bases and J by 5 bases, and 21 bases separated the two germline ends. The CDR3 covers 16 residues.

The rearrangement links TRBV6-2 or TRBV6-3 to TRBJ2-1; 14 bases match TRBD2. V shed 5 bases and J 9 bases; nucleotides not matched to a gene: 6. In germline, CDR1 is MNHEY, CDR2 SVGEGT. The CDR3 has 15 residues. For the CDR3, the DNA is TGTGCCAGCAGTGAGACTAGCGGGGGGGCAAGTGAGCAGTTCTTC. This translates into CASSETSGGASEQFF.

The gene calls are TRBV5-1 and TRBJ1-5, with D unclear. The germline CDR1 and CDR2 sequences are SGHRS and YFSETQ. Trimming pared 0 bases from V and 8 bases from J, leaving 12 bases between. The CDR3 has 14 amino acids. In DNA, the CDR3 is TGCGCCAGCAGCTTGGCTGGAGGGATCGAGCCCCAGCATTTT. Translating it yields CASSLAGGIEPQHF.

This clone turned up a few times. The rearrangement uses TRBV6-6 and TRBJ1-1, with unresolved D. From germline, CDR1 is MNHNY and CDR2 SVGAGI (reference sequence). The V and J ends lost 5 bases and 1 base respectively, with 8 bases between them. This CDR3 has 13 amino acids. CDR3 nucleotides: TGTGCCAGCAGTAACCGACAGAACACTGAAGCTTTCTTT. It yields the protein CASSNRQNTEAFF.

The CDR3 coding sequence is TGTGCCAGCAGCCCCCTTAGGGGACTAGCCACGCAGTATTTT. This sequence encodes CASSPLRGLATQYF. V and J are TRBV11-3 and TRBJ2-3; 9 nucleotides match TRBD2. This CDR3 is built from 14 residues. Per the germline V gene, CDR1 is SGHNT and CDR2 is YENEEA. The V segment lost 5 bases and the J segment 9 bases; nucleotides outside the gene matches: 9.

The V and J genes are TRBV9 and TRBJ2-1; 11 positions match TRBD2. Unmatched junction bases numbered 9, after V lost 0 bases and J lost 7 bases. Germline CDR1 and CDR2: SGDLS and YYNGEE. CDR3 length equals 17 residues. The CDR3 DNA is TGTGCCAGCAGCGTAGGTCCCCTAGCGGGGGGATGGAATGAGCAGTTCTTC. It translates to CASSVGPLAGGWNEQFF.

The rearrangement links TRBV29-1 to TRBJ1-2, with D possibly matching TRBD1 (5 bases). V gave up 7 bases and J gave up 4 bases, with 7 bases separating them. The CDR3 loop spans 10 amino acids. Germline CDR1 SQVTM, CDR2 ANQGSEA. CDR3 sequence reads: CSAGTYGYTF. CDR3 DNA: TGCAGCGCCGGGACCTATGGCTACACCTTC.

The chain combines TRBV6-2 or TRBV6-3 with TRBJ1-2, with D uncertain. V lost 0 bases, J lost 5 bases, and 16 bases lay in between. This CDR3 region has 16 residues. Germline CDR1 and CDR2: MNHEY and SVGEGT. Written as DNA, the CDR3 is TGTGCCAGCAGTTACTCGTTGAACAATAGACCGTATGGCTACACCTTC. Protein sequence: CASSYSLNNRPYGYTF.

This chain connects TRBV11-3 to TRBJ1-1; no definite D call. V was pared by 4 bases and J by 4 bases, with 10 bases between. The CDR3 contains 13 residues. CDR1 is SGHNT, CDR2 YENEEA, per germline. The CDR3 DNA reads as TGTGCCAGCAGCTCTAGTAGAGGCACTGAAGCTTTCTTT. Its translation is CASSSSRGTEAFF.

DNA of the CDR3: TGTGCCAGCAGCTTATATTCGGTCTCTGGCCGTGGCTACACCTTC. It is translated as CASSLYSVSGRGYTF. The gene calls are TRBV7-9 and TRBJ1-2; D ambiguous. V dropped 2 bases and J dropped 7 bases, with 17 bases sitting between them. The length of the CDR3 is 15 residues. Germline-derived CDR1 and CDR2 are SEHNR and FQNEAQ (reference sequence).